Presented here are 30 T cell receptor beta chains from one specimen sequenced in a study of blood T cells in healthy people across ages. Then a second PCR, running about 6 to 11 cycles, was carried out with a sample-barcoded 5' primer and a J-beta primer mix. TCRdb redid the calling of the 5' RACE reads with MiXCR, one entry per CDR3 protein. The sample carries approximately 810,000 distinct CDR3 sequences, 29% recorded once. Sequencing input: blood. Source of these receptors: a woman older than 75 in good health.

This clonotype was counted a few times. The CDR3 sequence: CASSLKWQAGGGDEQFF. CDR3 coding DNA: TGTGCCAGCAGCTTAAAGTGGCAAGCGGGAGGGGGAGATGAGCAGTTCTTC. J is TRBJ2-1 and V is TRBV7-8, with 10 positions matching TRBD2. V trimming: 2 bases; J trimming: 8 bases; junction bases outside the gene matches: 12. This CDR3 is built from 17 residues. Germline CDR1 and CDR2: SGHVS and FQNEAQ.

This clonotype was seen many times. The chain couples TRBV9 to TRBJ2-3, with D possibly matching TRBD2 (6 bases). Trimming stripped 4 bases from V and 4 bases from J, with 13 bases between. The CDR3 extends over 14 amino acids. The germline V gene encodes CDR1 SGDLS and CDR2 YYNGEE. The CDR3 loop is CASSLRTTADTQYF. Here the CDR3 DNA reads TGTGCCAGCAGCCTCAGGACTACCGCAGATACGCAGTATTTT. Together with reference TRBV9 and TRBJ2-3, the CDR3 gives the full variable domain: DSGVTQTPKHLITATGQRVTLRCSPRSGDLSVYWYQQSLDQGLQFLIQYYNGEERAKGNILERFSAQQFPDLHSELNLSSLELGDSALYFCASSLRTTADTQYFGPGTRLTVL.

In regard to this clonotype: With a much larger clone just one base away, this may be a read error. V and J are TRBV15 and TRBJ1-2; no reliable D call. Trimming took off 0 bases at V and 3 bases at J, with 8 bases between the two ends. This CDR3 region has 14 residues. Looked up from germline, CDR1 is LNHNV and CDR2 is YYDKDF (reference sequence). The CDR3 loop is CATSRERAYYGYTF. For the CDR3, the DNA is TGTGCCACCAGCAGAGAGCGGGCATACTATGGCTACACCTTC.

A word on this clonotype: A much larger clone is a single base away; this may be a read error. CDR3 in amino acids: CASSSRGGGYGHTF. The DNA of the CDR3 is TGTGCCAGCAGTTCCCGGGGCGGGGGCTATGGCCACACCTTC. This chain joins TRBV12-3 or TRBV12-4 and TRBJ1-2; D might be TRBD1 (6 bases). This CDR3 comprises 14 residues.

This clonotype was counted many times. The V call is TRBV6-2 or TRBV6-3, the J call TRBJ2-5; 7 bases match TRBD1. Germline V gene data show CDR1 as MNHEY and CDR2 as SVGEGT. With V trimmed by 4 bases and J by 4 bases, 9 bases remained unmatched. The CDR3 is 15 amino acids. The CDR3 DNA reads as TGTGCCAGCAGTTCCTTCAGACAGGGACGAGAGACCCAGTACTTC. Translated, it gives CASSSFRQGRETQYF.

V is TRBV28 and J is TRBJ1-2; TRBD1 is a possible D gene (5 bases). The germline gives CDR1 MDHEN, CDR2 SYDVKM. V was clipped by 11 bases and J by 6 bases, with 22 bases between them. CDR3 length: 14 amino acids. The CDR3 coding sequence is TGTGCCCTTAGTGGGGCAGCACCTCTGAATGGCTACACCTTC. Translation gives CALSGAAPLNGYTF.

The chain recombines TRBV5-1 with TRBJ1-5; D gene unclear. With 0 bases removed from V and 0 bases from J, the gap between germline ends came to 7 bases. Per the germline V gene, CDR1 is SGHRS and CDR2 is YFSETQ. The length of the CDR3 is 15 residues. The CDR3 DNA follows: TGCGCCAGCAGCTTGGTTCCGAATAGCAATCAGCCCCAGCATTTT. Protein: CASSLVPNSNQPQHF.

The table lists this clonotype with many counts. V gene TRBV24-1 combines with J gene TRBJ2-3, with TRBD1 identical over 7 bases. The length of the CDR3 is 16 residues. Germline V gene sequence: CDR1 KGHDR, CDR2 SFDVKD. V lost 4 bases, J lost 3 bases, and 9 bases stayed unmatched. CDR3: CATSDPGTRGTDTQYF. The CDR3 DNA reads as TGTGCCACCAGTGACCCCGGGACCAGGGGGACAGATACGCAGTATTTT.

The chain recombines TRBV4-1 with TRBJ2-5; weak D call: TRBD2 (6 bases). The germline CDR1 and CDR2 sequences are MGHRA and YSYEKL. There are 15 residues in the CDR3. The ends were cut back, 0 bases at V and 5 bases at J, with 13 bases in the middle. In DNA form, the CDR3 reads TGCGCCAGCAGCCAAGATGAGGAGGCGGGGGAGACCCAGTACTTC. This codes for CASSQDEEAGETQYF.

This clonotype came up many times. The rearrangement joins TRBV7-2 to TRBJ2-3; D is perhaps TRBD2 (6 bases). V gave up 8 bases and J gave up 0 bases, with 15 bases separating them. Looked up from germline, CDR1 is SGHTA and CDR2 is FQGNSA. This CDR3 contains 15 residues. The CDR3 sequence: CASRLGGPSTDTQYF. CDR3 in DNA: TGTGCCAGCCGCCTGGGGGGTCCTAGCACAGATACGCAGTATTTT.

The sample holds a few counts of this clonotype. J is TRBJ2-3 and V is TRBV7-9; D gene unclear. The CDR3 extends over 12 amino acids. Per germline, CDR1 SEHNR and CDR2 FQNEAQ (reference sequence). Trimming removed 8 bases at V and 7 bases at J, with 13 bases between. The chain's CDR3 is CASGVAVNTQYF. DNA for the CDR3: TGTGCCAGCGGAGTCGCGGTAAATACGCAGTATTTT.

The chain couples TRBV4-1 to TRBJ2-7; D perhaps matches TRBD1 (6 bases). There are 18 residues in the CDR3. The germline V and J ends were trimmed by 1 base and 1 base, with 20 bases remaining between them. Germline V CDR1 and CDR2: MGHRA, YSYEKL. The CDR3 nucleotides read TGCGCCAGCAGCCAAGTTGTAAGTAGTTTCGACAGGTCCTACGAGCAGTACTTC. Translated, it gives CASSQVVSSFDRSYEQYF.

This clonotype was observed at least ten times. The gene calls are TRBV20-1 and TRBJ2-1; D possibly matches TRBD1 or TRBD2 (5 bases each). Trimming took 6 bases from V and 5 from J, leaving 20 bases between them. This CDR3 has 15 amino acids. The germline V gene has CDR1 DFQATT and CDR2 SNEGSKA (reference sequence). The CDR3 is CSAEIGAVGDNEQFF. CDR3 sequence (DNA): TGCAGTGCAGAGATAGGAGCGGTGGGGGACAATGAGCAGTTCTTC.

This clonotype was seen a handful of times. This clone may be a read error of a much larger clone one base away. The CDR3: CASSPTGTNGGADNEQFF. CDR3 bases: TGTGCCAGCAGCCCCACCGGGACTAACGGGGGGGCCGACAATGAGCAGTTCTTC. V and J are TRBV7-2 and TRBJ2-1; 8 bases are a match to TRBD2. The germline gives CDR1 SGHTA, CDR2 FQGNSA. V shed 5 bases, J shed 5 bases, and the junction held 17 bases outside the gene matches. The CDR3 has 18 amino acids. The entire variable domain, with the rest obtained from reference TRBV7-2 and TRBJ2-1, is as follows: GAGVSQSPSNKVTEKGKDVELRCDPISGHTALYWYRQSLGQGLEFLIYFQGNSAPDKSGLPSDRFSAERTGGSVSTLTIQRTQQEDSAVYLCASSPTGTNGGADNEQFFGPGTRLTVL.

The sample holds many counts of this clonotype. The genes are TRBV29-1 and TRBJ2-7, with 8 bases fitting TRBD1. Germline CDR1 reads SQVTM; CDR2 reads ANQGSEA. Germline trimming cut 7 bases from V and 2 bases from J; bases unmatched to any gene: 10. The CDR3 length is 14 residues. The CDR3 protein is CSAKYQGAAYEQYF. CDR3 bases: TGCAGCGCCAAATATCAGGGGGCTGCCTACGAGCAGTACTTC.

This clonotype was seen ten or more times. This chain connects TRBV12-3 or TRBV12-4 to TRBJ1-5; TRBD1 aligns across 8 bases. This CDR3 region has 16 residues. V shed 3 bases and J 6 bases; nucleotides not matched to a gene: 10. The CDR3 DNA reads as TGTGCCAGCAGTTTGGTCAGGGGGCGTGATATTCAGCCCCAGCATTTT. This codes for CASSLVRGRDIQPQHF.

This clonotype was counted ten times or more. The chain employs TRBV5-1 and TRBJ2-5; no clear D. The V and J ends lost 0 bases and 3 bases respectively, with 12 bases between them. This CDR3 region has 15 residues. CDR1 and CDR2 (germline): SGHRS, YFSETQ. The CDR3 protein is CASSLAGLGEETQYF. For the CDR3, the DNA is TGCGCCAGCAGCTTGGCCGGTCTAGGCGAAGAGACCCAGTACTTC.

This clonotype occurred a few times. The chain has TRBV20-1 and TRBJ2-2; 7 nucleotides agree with TRBD1. Germline-derived CDR1 and CDR2 are DFQATT and SNEGSKA (reference sequence). Losses at the gene ends were 0 bases for V and 2 bases for J; bases not matched to a gene: 3. There are 15 residues in the CDR3. The CDR3 DNA reads as TGCAGTGCTAGAGATACAGGGGTCAACACCGGGGAGCTGTTTTTT. This codes for CSARDTGVNTGELFF.

This clonotype has ten or more counts. The V gene is TRBV20-1, the J gene TRBJ2-3, with 8 bases matching TRBD2. The junction had 10 bases not matched to a gene; V was cut back by 4 bases and J by 4 bases. Germline loops: CDR1 DFQATT, CDR2 SNEGSKA (reference sequence). The CDR3 loop spans 15 amino acids. In nucleotides, the CDR3 is TGCAGTGCTAACCCCGGCGGGGGGCAGGCAGATACGCAGTATTTT. It specifies CSANPGGGQADTQYF.

This clonotype was counted many times. This rearrangement joins TRBV9 to TRBJ1-2, with TRBD1 matching 7 bases. The CDR3 sequence is 16 residues long. Germline values: CDR1 SGDLS, CDR2 YYNGEE. V was clipped by 0 bases and J by 2 bases; unmatched bases: 7. In DNA, the CDR3 is TGTGCCAGCAGCGTAGGCCCCACAGGGGCCAACTATGGCTACACCTTC. This sequence encodes CASSVGPTGANYGYTF.

This clonotype was detected many times. The genes are TRBV9 and TRBJ2-1; D gene uncertain. CDR1 is SGDLS and CDR2 is YYNGEE in the germline V gene. The CDR3 has 13 amino acids. Trimming took off 1 base at V and 7 bases at J, with 9 bases between the two ends. Here the CDR3 reads CASSVMASNEQFF. DNA of the CDR3: TGTGCCAGCAGCGTAATGGCATCGAATGAGCAGTTCTTC.

Only a few counts were recorded for this clonotype. This may arise from a read error, as a much more abundant clone is one base away. V and J are TRBV12-3 or TRBV12-4 and TRBJ2-1, with 8 bases lining up with TRBD2. CDR3 length: 16 amino acids. The ends lost 5 bases at V and 9 bases at J; junction bases unmatched: 15. CDR3 in amino acids: CASSPRKSGGSIEQFF. Written as DNA, the CDR3 is TGTGCCAGCAGTCCCCGGAAAAGCGGGGGAAGTATTGAGCAGTTCTTC.

As regards this clonotype: This likely comes from a read error, as the CDR3 has no conserved phenylalanine or tryptophan at its end. The chain uses TRBV6-2 or TRBV6-3 and TRBJ2-7; D is perhaps TRBD2 (5 bases). The J call is uncertain, as TRBJ2-5 better fits the DNA end. Germline CDR1 and CDR2: MNHEY and SVGEGT. CDR3 length: 12 amino acids. CDR3 protein: CASSYTRGTQYL. For the CDR3, the DNA is TGTGCCAGCAGTTACACACGGGGGACCCAGTACCTC.

Turning to this clonotype: A much larger clone is a single base away; this may be a read error. This chain uses TRBV7-2 with TRBJ2-7; a weak D match, TRBD2 (6 bases). This CDR3 comprises 14 residues. V was clipped by 2 bases and J by 3 bases, with 11 bases between them. The germline V gene has CDR1 SGHTA and CDR2 FQGNSA. The CDR3 DNA reads as TGTGCCAGCAGCTTATCTCCCGGGGGCTACGAGCAGTACTTC. Amino acids: CASSLSPGGYEQYF.

The chain has TRBV7-2 and TRBJ2-1; D uncertain. CDR3 length: 12 residues. The V gene's germline CDR1 is SGHTA and CDR2 FQGNSA. The V end lost 5 bases, the J end lost 10 bases, and 12 bases lay between the germline ends. The CDR3 region has the DNA TGTGCCAGCAGCCCTTGGTGGGGAGAGCAGTTCTTC. It is translated as CASSPWWGEQFF.

Ten or more counts support this clonotype. The chain combines TRBV7-2 with TRBJ2-5, with 11 nucleotides matching TRBD2. Germline trimming cut 2 bases from V and 4 bases from J; bases unmatched to any gene: 6. The germline CDR1 and CDR2 sequences are SGHTA and FQGNSA. The CDR3 loop spans 16 amino acids. CDR3 nucleotides: TGTGCCAGCAGCTTATCGGCTAGCGGGGGGCCAGAGACCCAGTACTTC. Its protein is CASSLSASGGPETQYF.

Concerning this clonotype: With a much larger clone just one base away, this may be a read error. The V gene is TRBV20-1, the J gene TRBJ2-3, with D perhaps matching TRBD1 or TRBD2 (5 bases each). CDR1 and CDR2 (germline): DFQATT, SNEGSKA (reference sequence). This CDR3 region has 18 residues. CDR3 nucleotide sequence: TGCAGTGCTAGAGAGATAATGCCTAGCAGAATTAGCACAGGTACGCAGTATTTT. This gives the protein CSAREIMPSRISTGTQYF.

This chain connects TRBV6-5 to TRBJ1-5; the match to TRBD1 covers 7 bases. V gave up 5 bases and J gave up 7 bases; unmatched junction bases: 11. The CDR3 covers 15 residues. The germline gives CDR1 MNHEY, CDR2 SVGAGI. CDR3: CASSNTGVLGQPQHF. The CDR3 DNA is TGTGCCAGCAGTAATACAGGGGTCCTCGGACAGCCCCAGCATTTT.

This chain links TRBV11-2 with TRBJ2-1; D is undetermined. Deletions cut 5 bases from V and 4 bases from J, with 15 bases between. The CDR3 runs to 15 residues. Germline assignment: CDR1 SGHAT and CDR2 FQNNGV. The CDR3 sequence is CASSTWLTPYNEQFF. Written as DNA, the CDR3 is TGTGCCAGCAGCACCTGGCTTACACCATACAATGAGCAGTTCTTC.

The chain carries TRBV28 and TRBJ2-2; D is perhaps TRBD1 or TRBD2 (6 bases each). Germline CDR1 and CDR2: MDHEN and SYDVKM. Trimming cost V 2 bases and J 4 bases, with 14 bases left between them. The CDR3 is 16 residues long. The CDR3 bases are TGTGCCAGCAGTTTACCTTCGGGGGCCGGCACCGGGGAGCTGTTTTTT. Amino acid sequence: CASSLPSGAGTGELFF.